This is a list of T cell receptor beta chains from one sample in a study of shared clonotypes between healthy human individuals. The data were produced by immunoSEQ multiplex PCR, yet TCRdb's version contains in-frame clones alone and is incomplete. Seen here are hundreds of thousands of clones, 95% to 96% observed once, and the top ten hold 0.11%. Sequenced sample: naive CD8+ T cells sorted from blood. The receptors here all came from a woman aged 25 to 39 in good health. Both conserved end residues are part of each CDR3. A D gene is named only where the DNA matches it firmly. Only part of the rows carry a size: once, few, many, or a class if the clone is expanded.

d_gene	abundance	j_gene	v_gene	CDR3aa	CDR3nt
.	once	TRBJ2-5	TRBV7-9	CASSFSETTLEETQYF	TGTGCCAGCAGCTTCTCCGAAACTACCCTCGAAGAGACCCAGTACTTC
TRBD2	.	TRBJ2-3	TRBV7-9	CASSLTLAGITDTQYF	TGTGCCAGCAGCTTAACCCTAGCGGGAATCACAGATACGCAGTATTTT
TRBD1	.	TRBJ2-7	TRBV27	CASSLTGQGGEQYF	TGTGCCAGCAGCCTAACGGGACAGGGCGGCGAGCAGTACTTC
TRBD1	.	TRBJ1-2	TRBV5-6	CASSQGQVVLHGYTF	TGTGCCAGCAGCCAGGGACAGGTCGTGCTCCATGGCTACACCTTC
TRBD2	.	TRBJ2-1	TRBV4-2	CASSRGLAGDGEQFF	TGTGCCAGCAGCCGCGGCCTAGCGGGAGATGGCGAGCAGTTCTTC
TRBD2	.	TRBJ2-5	TRBV5-1	CASSLSFWTSGSGETQYF	TGCGCCAGCAGCTTGTCCTTCTGGACTAGCGGGAGCGGAGAGACCCAGTACTTC
.	.	TRBJ2-5	TRBV5-6	CASSSLRQVQETQYF	TGTGCCAGCAGCTCCCTAAGACAGGTCCAAGAGACCCAGTACTTC
TRBD1	.	TRBJ2-1	TRBV9	CASSVGGDRVFF	TGTGCCAGCAGCGTGGGAGGGGACAGGGTCTTCTTC
.	.	TRBJ2-3	TRBV9	CASSVGGSDSVEVTDTQYF	TGTGCCAGCAGCGTAGGAGGTAGTGATAGCGTGGAGGTAACAGATACGCAGTATTTT
.	.	TRBJ2-7	TRBV13	CASSLLTREGDEQYF	TGTGCCAGCAGCTTATTGACTAGAGAGGGGGACGAGCAGTACTTC
.	.	TRBJ2-7	TRBV2	CASSESLGASYEQYF	TGTGCCAGCAGTGAATCTTTAGGGGCCTCCTACGAGCAGTACTTC
TRBD2	.	TRBJ2-1	TRBV5-3	CARSLAWVAGENEQFF	TGTGCCAGAAGCTTGGCCTGGGTAGCGGGAGAGAATGAGCAGTTCTTC
.	.	TRBJ2-1	TRBV9	CASSVESSYNEQFF	TGTGCCAGCAGCGTAGAGTCTAGCTACAATGAGCAGTTCTTC
.	.	TRBJ1-5	TRBV4-1	CASSQEMGRGNQPQHF	TGCGCCAGCAGCCAAGAGATGGGGAGGGGCAATCAGCCCCAGCATTTT
TRBD1	.	TRBJ1-2	TRBV28	CASSQPGQGDGYTF	TGTGCCAGCAGCCAACCGGGACAGGGAGATGGCTACACCTTC
TRBD1	.	TRBJ1-2	TRBV18	CASSPPYSDRGTSGYTF	TGTGCCAGCTCACCACCTTACAGTGACAGGGGTACCTCTGGCTACACCTTC
.	.	TRBJ1-2	TRBV25-1	CASSRDLNYGYTF	TGTGCCAGCAGTAGGGACCTCAACTATGGCTACACCTTC
.	.	TRBJ2-7	TRBV4-1	CASSHQAMRGDGYEQYF	TGCGCCAGCAGCCACCAGGCGATGAGAGGTGACGGATACGAGCAGTACTTC
.	.	TRBJ1-2	TRBV29-1	CSVVPSSNYGYTF	TGCAGCGTTGTTCCGTCTTCGAACTATGGCTACACCTTC
TRBD1	.	TRBJ2-7	TRBV27	CASSRTGATYEQYF	TGTGCCAGCAGCAGGACAGGGGCCACCTACGAGCAGTACTTC
TRBD2	.	TRBJ2-3	TRBV2	CASSEAGLAGDTQCF	TGTGCCAGCAGTGAAGCAGGACTAGCGGGGGATACGCAGTGTTTT
.	.	TRBJ2-1	TRBV19	CASSILSRVNPNEQFF	TGTGCCAGTAGTATTCTGAGCAGGGTAAACCCCAATGAGCAGTTCTTC
.	.	TRBJ1-2	TRBV5-1	CASSFRVSDSYTF	TGCGCCAGCAGCTTTAGGGTCTCGGACAGCTACACCTTC
.	.	TRBJ1-4	TRBV5-6	CASRSGFGNEKLFF	TGTGCCAGCAGGTCAGGGTTTGGTAATGAAAAACTGTTTTTT
TRBD2	.	TRBJ2-2	TRBV2	CASSVPTHLAGVDGELFF	TGTGCCAGCAGTGTCCCGACCCACTTAGCGGGAGTGGACGGGGAGCTGTTTTTT
TRBD2	.	TRBJ2-1	TRBV5-1	CASSFAGGFGSYNEQFF	TGCGCCAGCAGCTTCGCGGGAGGGTTCGGCTCCTACAATGAGCAGTTCTTC
.	.	TRBJ1-5	TRBV6-1	CASSDLGEPQHF	TGTGCCAGCAGTGATTTAGGGGAGCCCCAGCATTTT
.	.	TRBJ2-7	TRBV9	CASSVGGGTYEQYF	TGTGCCAGCAGCGTAGGTGGGGGTACCTACGAGCAGTACTTC
.	.	TRBJ1-5	TRBV30	CAWSVRGAGDQPQHF	TGTGCCTGGAGTGTACGGGGGGCAGGGGATCAGCCCCAGCATTTT
TRBD2	.	TRBJ2-3	TRBV28	CASSFQGLGEDTQYF	TGTGCCAGCAGTTTCCAGGGACTAGGAGAAGATACGCAGTATTTT
.	.	TRBJ1-1	TRBV30	CAWTGSTEAFF	TGTGCCTGGACCGGGTCCACTGAAGCTTTCTTT
.	.	TRBJ2-7	TRBV10-1	CASSEWHVGTQHLDEQYF	TGCGCCAGCAGTGAGTGGCACGTGGGGACCCAACATCTCGACGAGCAGTACTTC
.	.	TRBJ2-7	TRBV5-6	CASSQGVYEQYF	TGTGCCAGCAGCCAGGGAGTCTACGAGCAGTACTTC
.	.	TRBJ2-7	TRBV27	CASSFTQQGGSYEQYF	TGTGCCAGCAGTTTTACCCAACAGGGCGGCTCCTACGAGCAGTACTTC
.	.	TRBJ2-1	TRBV28	CASSLYQTRSSYNEQFF	TGTGCCAGCAGTTTATACCAAACCAGGAGCTCCTACAATGAGCAGTTCTTC
TRBD2	.	TRBJ2-1	TRBV19	CASSPIYTSGSHSEQFF	TGTGCCAGTAGTCCGATCTATACTAGCGGGAGCCACAGTGAGCAGTTCTTC
TRBD2	.	TRBJ2-1	TRBV4-1	CASSQVTALAGGDEQFF	TGCGCCAGCAGCCAAGTCACGGCGCTAGCGGGAGGGGATGAGCAGTTCTTC
.	.	TRBJ2-1	TRBV30	CAYLSSWFHEQFF	TGTGCCTATTTATCCTCCTGGTTCCATGAGCAGTTCTTC
.	.	TRBJ1-4	TRBV6-1	CASSEPPLGENEKLFF	TGTGCCAGCAGTGAACCCCCCCTGGGGGAAAATGAAAAACTGTTTTTT
.	.	TRBJ1-1	TRBV2	CASSDPGTNTEAFF	TGTGCCAGCAGTGATCCGGGTACGAACACTGAAGCTTTCTTT
.	.	TRBJ2-3	TRBV10-3	CAISEETSLGGLRIF	TGTGCCATCAGTGAAGAGACTAGTTTGGGAGGTTTACGCATTTTT
.	.	TRBJ1-1	TRBV28	CASSFKKNTEAFF	TGTGCCAGCAGTTTTAAAAAGAACACTGAAGCTTTCTTT
.	.	TRBJ1-2	TRBV19	CASTVRINYGYTF	TGTGCCAGTACGGTTCGGATTAACTATGGCTACACCTTC
TRBD2	.	TRBJ2-7	TRBV7-9	CASRGSGRPDEQYF	TGTGCCAGCCGGGGTAGCGGGAGGCCCGACGAGCAGTACTTC
.	.	TRBJ1-3	TRBV5-1	CASSFGISGNTIYF	TGCGCCAGCAGCTTTGGGATCTCTGGAAACACCATATATTTT
.	.	TRBJ2-2	TRBV19	CASTNDDYRGNTGELFF	TGTGCCAGTACCAATGACGATTATAGGGGTAACACCGGGGAGCTGTTTTTT
TRBD1	.	TRBJ2-7	TRBV6-5	CASSYRGTGAYEQYF	TGTGCCAGCAGTTACCGCGGGACAGGGGCCTACGAGCAGTACTTC
TRBD1	.	TRBJ2-7	TRBV19	CASSIITGTGAAEQYF	TGTGCCAGTAGTATAATCACCGGGACAGGAGCCGCCGAGCAGTACTTC
TRBD2	.	TRBJ2-5	TRBV5-6	CASSSSLAGVQETQYF	TGTGCCAGCAGCTCGTCGCTAGCGGGAGTCCAAGAGACCCAGTACTTC
.	.	TRBJ2-7	TRBV4-2	CASSQVGAGYEQYF	TGTGCCAGCAGCCAAGTCGGGGCCGGGTACGAGCAGTACTTC
.	.	TRBJ1-1	TRBV20-1	CSPGPEGKAFF	TGCAGTCCCGGCCCGGAAGGCAAAGCTTTCTTT